The sequence of this T cell receptor beta chain was determined in a study of blood T cells in healthy people across ages. The authors ran a second PCR of 7 to 11 cycles using a sample-barcoded 5' primer and a J-beta primer mix. TCRdb called the 5' RACE reads again in MiXCR, with one record for every CDR3 protein. In the table there are approximately 780,000 distinct CDR3 sequences, 20% to 30% of which are singletons. There are a few counts of this clonotype. It was ten milliliters of peripheral blood that were drawn from each donor. From germline, CDR1 is SEHNR and CDR2 FQNEAQ (reference sequence). The CDR3 is 16 amino acids. With V trimmed by 3 bases and J by 4 bases, 4 bases remained unmatched. This same sample was also taken into another study, of T cells of mothers and their children. This second study says: The people who donated were three healthy Caucasian mothers and their six children. A primer called M1S, used in the second PCR, added sample barcodes and 2-4 random nucleotides. Persisting microchimeric T cell clones went undetected.

The sequencing sample was made of blood. This receptor was obtained from a boy younger than 18 in good health. This sequence joins TRBV7-9 and TRBJ1-5, with TRBD1 matching 12 bases. CDR3 bases: TGTGCCAGCAGCTTGGGGACAGGGGGCCTTAATCAGCCCCAGCATTTT. Amino acid sequence: CASSLGTGGLNQPQHF.